The 24 T cell receptor beta chains in this list originate from one sample, sequenced in a study of early T cells in non-severe SARS-CoV-2 infection. One entry per CDR3 protein, called by TCRdb with MiXCR from the 5' RACE reads. The sample has roughly 35,000 distinct CDR3 sequences, 3.9% seen once; the top ten hold 9% to 10%. The source material was whole blood. All receptors derive from an adult who was a healthcare worker with PCR-confirmed SARS-CoV-2 infection or an uninfected control (not recorded which).

In this sample, this clonotype turned up many times. V is TRBV5-4 and J is TRBJ1-2; 7 bases are shared with TRBD1. This CDR3 is built from 15 residues. CDR1 SGHNT and CDR2 YYREEE come from the germline V gene (reference sequence). The V gene end was trimmed by 3 bases and the J gene end by 2 bases; junction bases not matched to a gene: 7. The DNA of the CDR3 is TGTGCCAGCAGCTCAAACAGGGGATTGAACTATGGCTACACCTTC. It yields the protein CASSSNRGLNYGYTF.

This clonotype has a count of ten or more. V gene TRBV13 combines with J gene TRBJ2-2; weak D call: TRBD2 (5 bases). Germline V gene sequence: CDR1 PRHDT, CDR2 FYEKMQ (reference sequence). The ends were cut back, 4 bases at V and 0 bases at J, with 33 bases in the middle. The CDR3 has 23 amino acids. The CDR3 here is CASSSPAYSSIDSGGPNTGELFF. CDR3 sequence (DNA): TGTGCCAGCAGCTCCCCCGCGTACTCTAGCATTGATTCTGGCGGCCCGAACACCGGGGAGCTGTTTTTT.

There are many counts of this clonotype. The chain employs TRBV4-1 and TRBJ1-1; D remains ambiguous. V was cut by 1 base and J by 1 base, with 10 bases left in between. Germline-derived CDR1 and CDR2 are MGHRA and YSYEKL. The length of the CDR3 is 15 residues. The CDR3 DNA is TGCGCCAGCAGCCAAGTGGTACGGGGGAACACTGAAGCTTTCTTT. Amino acids: CASSQVVRGNTEAFF.

This clonotype occurred many times. This chain uses TRBV4-1 with TRBJ2-3; 7 nucleotides match TRBD2. V was pared by 1 base and J by 5 bases, with 12 bases of the junction left unmatched. CDR3 size: 17 residues. Germline V gene lookup returns CDR1 MGHRA and CDR2 YSYEKL. The CDR3 sequence: CASSQGYSGTALDTQYF. In DNA form, the CDR3 reads TGCGCCAGCAGCCAAGGGTACAGCGGGACCGCACTAGATACGCAGTATTTT.

The table lists this clonotype with many counts. The V gene is TRBV7-2, the J gene TRBJ2-2; 12 positions match TRBD2. Losses at the gene ends were 0 bases for V and 6 bases for J; bases not matched to a gene: 5. Per germline, CDR1 SGHTA and CDR2 FQGNSA. This CDR3 is built from 17 residues. Here the CDR3 reads CASSLAPGTSGSGELFF. CDR3 in DNA: TGTGCCAGCAGCTTAGCTCCCGGGACTAGCGGGTCCGGGGAGCTGTTTTTT.

This clonotype appeared a few times. V and J are TRBV5-4 and TRBJ2-1; D tentatively fits TRBD1 or TRBD2 (7 bases each). CDR1 and CDR2 from the germline V gene are SGHNT and YYREEE (reference sequence). This CDR3 is 18 amino acids long. With 4 bases removed from V and 1 base from J, the gap between germline ends came to 21 bases. The chain's CDR3 is CASSQGGLTSRSYNEQFF. CDR3 nucleotides: TGTGCCAGCAGCCAGGGGGGGTTAACTAGCAGGTCCTACAATGAGCAGTTCTTC. The whole variable domain, remainder taken from reference TRBV5-4 and TRBJ2-1, is ETGVTQSPTHLIKTRGQQVTLRCSSQSGHNTVSWYQQALGQGPQFIFQYYREEENGRGNFPPRFSGLQFPNYSSELNVNALELDDSALYLCASSQGGLTSRSYNEQFFGPGTRLTVL.

This clonotype was found many times. At one boundary the junction diverges from the germline segment, which might be a read error. The chain has TRBV29-1 and TRBJ1-2, with a weak D call TRBD1 (6 bases). The CDR3 is 14 amino acids. Germline V gene lookup returns CDR1 SQVTM and CDR2 ANQGSEA. CDR3 residues: CSVDGAGVNNGYTF. CDR3 bases: TGCAGCGTTGATGGGGCAGGGGTTAACAATGGCTACACCTTC.

There are many counts of this clonotype. The chain links TRBV27 to TRBJ1-3, with D unclear. Trimming took off 5 bases at V and 3 bases at J, with 20 bases between the two ends. The CDR3 is 17 amino acids. Per the germline V gene, CDR1 is MNHEY and CDR2 is SMNVEV (reference sequence). CDR3 sequence (DNA): TGTGCCAGCAGTCCCTCGTTAGCGCTTTCTGATGGAAACACCATATATTTT. Its translation: CASSPSLALSDGNTIYF.

This clonotype was counted a few times. This rearrangement joins TRBV6-6 to TRBJ2-1; 7 bases align to TRBD2. The CDR3 is made up of 13 amino acids. With V trimmed by 4 bases and J by 8 bases, 5 bases remained unmatched. Germline CDR1 is MNHNY and CDR2 is SVGAGI (reference sequence). The chain's CDR3 is CASSWGLPDEQFF. In nucleotides, the CDR3 is TGTGCCAGCAGTTGGGGACTACCGGATGAGCAGTTCTTC.

V gene TRBV19 combines with J gene TRBJ2-2; D not resolved. Germline CDR1 is LNHDA and CDR2 is SQIVND (reference sequence). This CDR3 region has 14 residues. Trimming pared 3 bases from V and 4 bases from J, leaving 9 bases between. In DNA form, the CDR3 reads TGTGCCAGTAGTATCCCGGGCGGCACCGGGGAGCTGTTTTTT. It translates to CASSIPGGTGELFF. Full variable domain (outside the CDR3, taken from reference TRBV19 and TRBJ2-2): DGGITQSPKYLFRKEGQNVTLSCEQNLNHDAMYWYRQDPGQGLRLIYYSQIVNDFQKGDIAEGYSVSREKKESFPLTVTSAQKNPTAFYLCASSIPGGTGELFFGEGSRLTVL.

This clonotype came up many times. V usage is TRBV7-3 and J usage is TRBJ2-2; no clear D. The CDR3 is 14 amino acids. Germline lookup yields CDR1 SGHTA and CDR2 FQGTGA. The V end lost 6 bases, the J end lost 8 bases, and 16 bases lay between the germline ends. CDR3 in amino acids: CASRKTQDEGELFF. In nucleotides, the CDR3 is TGTGCCAGCAGAAAGACCCAAGACGAAGGGGAGCTGTTTTTT.

This clonotype has a count of ten or more. The V call is TRBV7-2, the J call TRBJ2-7, with 9 bases identical to TRBD1. The germline V gene has CDR1 SGHTA and CDR2 FQGNSA. Trimming took 5 bases from V and 3 from J; bases not matched to a gene: 5. There are 14 residues in the CDR3. The CDR3 nucleotides read TGTGCCAGCAGCATCGGGACAGGGTACTACGAGCAGTACGTC. Protein: CASSIGTGYYEQYV.

This clonotype was counted ten times or more. The rearrangement links TRBV6-5 to TRBJ2-2; TRBD2 aligns across 11 bases. The junction had 4 bases not matched to a gene; V was cut back by 5 bases and J by 5 bases. The CDR3 consists of 15 residues. CDR1 and CDR2 from the germline V gene are MNHEY and SVGAGI. Here the CDR3 DNA reads TGTGCCAGCAGTCCGGGACTAGCGGCGACCGGGGAGCTGTTTTTT. It encodes CASSPGLAATGELFF.

The chain carries TRBV24-1 and TRBJ2-7; the D call may be TRBD1 or TRBD2 (6 bases each). The CDR3 consists of 17 residues. V gave up 3 bases and J gave up 5 bases, with 22 bases separating them. Germline values: CDR1 KGHDR, CDR2 SFDVKD. CDR3 DNA sequence: TGTGCCACCAGTGATAACGATGGGGGGCAGGGTACCCACGAGCAGTACGTC. Residues: CATSDNDGGQGTHEQYV.

The chain joins TRBV5-1 to TRBJ2-5; no clear D gene. Germline V lookup: CDR1 SGHRS, CDR2 YFSETQ. The CDR3 sequence is 14 residues long. V gave up 4 bases and J gave up 2 bases, with 12 bases separating them. The CDR3 DNA reads as TGCGCCAGCAGCGAACCCACCCGACAAGAGACCCAGTACTTC. This codes for CASSEPTRQETQYF.

Ten or more counts support this clonotype. The chain is built from TRBV7-9 and TRBJ1-1, with a possible D match to TRBD1 (5 bases). V gave up 4 bases and J gave up 0 bases, with 15 bases separating them. The CDR3 runs 16 residues. The V gene's germline CDR1 is SEHNR and CDR2 FQNEAQ (reference sequence). The CDR3 coding sequence is TGTGCCAGCAGCTCCCAGGGTCTTGTTATGAACACTGAAGCTTTCTTT. As protein: CASSSQGLVMNTEAFF.

This clonotype was counted ten times or more. The rearrangement joins TRBV20-1 to TRBJ1-2, with TRBD1 matching 8 bases. From germline, CDR1 is DFQATT and CDR2 SNEGSKA (reference sequence). This CDR3 comprises 15 residues. J was trimmed by 1 base and V by 6 bases; bases with no gene match: 10. The CDR3 region has the DNA TGCAGTGCCCCGGACAGGGCGATGGATAACTATGGCTACACCTTC. Amino acid sequence: CSAPDRAMDNYGYTF.

This clonotype was seen at least ten times. The gene calls are TRBV10-3 and TRBJ2-7; no definite D call. The germline gives CDR1 ENHRY, CDR2 SYGVKD. Trimming took 2 bases from V and 9 from J, leaving 11 bases between them. The CDR3 runs to 12 residues. The CDR3 reads CAISEPGLGQYV. The CDR3 region has the DNA TGTGCCATCAGTGAGCCGGGCCTTGGGCAGTACGTC.

The rearrangement uses TRBV20-1 and TRBJ2-1; D may be TRBD2 (5 bases). The CDR3 contains 11 residues. Germline assignment: CDR1 DFQATT and CDR2 SNEGSKA (reference sequence). CDR3 sequence reads: CTGYRNNEQFF. The CDR3, as DNA: TGCACGGGATACCGGAATAATGAGCAGTTCTTC.

This clonotype occurred many times. J is TRBJ2-1 and V is TRBV19; the match to TRBD2 covers 10 bases. The junction had 8 bases not matched to a gene; V was cut back by 0 bases and J by 6 bases. CDR1 and CDR2 (germline): LNHDA, SQIVND (reference sequence). The CDR3 contains 17 residues. The CDR3 here is CASSIDLAGALINEQFF. The CDR3 coding sequence is TGTGCCAGTAGTATAGACCTAGCGGGAGCCCTTATCAATGAGCAGTTCTTC.

This clonotype was seen ten or more times. This chain joins TRBV10-3 and TRBJ2-5, with TRBD2 identical over 13 bases. The CDR3 has 14 residues. The ends lost 10 bases at V and 4 bases at J; junction bases unmatched: 6. Germline V CDR1 and CDR2: ENHRY, SYGVKD. CDR3 in DNA: TGTGCCACTCGGACTAGCGGGAGTGGAGAGACCCAGTACTTC. Translating gives CATRTSGSGETQYF.

This clonotype was observed many times. The chain uses TRBV5-6 and TRBJ1-5; TRBD1 matches at 11 bases. The CDR3 extends over 15 amino acids. Germline-derived CDR1 and CDR2 are SGHDT and YYEEEE. The ends lost 4 bases at V and 7 bases at J; junction bases unmatched: 7. The CDR3 sequence is CASSPRGQGAQPQHF. DNA for the CDR3: TGTGCCAGCAGCCCTCGAGGACAGGGGGCCCAGCCCCAGCATTTT.

This clonotype was found many times. The rearrangement links TRBV20-1 to TRBJ2-5; TRBD1 agrees at 10 bases. The V gene end was trimmed by 4 bases and the J gene end by 5 bases; junction bases not matched to a gene: 10. This CDR3 spans 15 amino acids. In germline, CDR1 is DFQATT, CDR2 SNEGSKA (reference sequence). The CDR3: CSATDRQGAKETQYF. CDR3 coding DNA: TGCAGTGCTACGGATCGACAGGGGGCGAAGGAGACCCAGTACTTC.

This clonotype was picked up a small number of times. The chain couples TRBV7-9 to TRBJ2-1; 11 bases are a match to TRBD2. Germline V lookup: CDR1 SEHNR, CDR2 FQNEAQ (reference sequence). The trim removed 0 bases at V and 4 bases at J, leaving 2 bases unmatched. The CDR3 spans 16 residues. The CDR3 region has the DNA TGTGCCAGCAGCTTAGCCCGACTAGCGGGATACAATGAGCAGTTCTTC. It specifies CASSLARLAGYNEQFF.